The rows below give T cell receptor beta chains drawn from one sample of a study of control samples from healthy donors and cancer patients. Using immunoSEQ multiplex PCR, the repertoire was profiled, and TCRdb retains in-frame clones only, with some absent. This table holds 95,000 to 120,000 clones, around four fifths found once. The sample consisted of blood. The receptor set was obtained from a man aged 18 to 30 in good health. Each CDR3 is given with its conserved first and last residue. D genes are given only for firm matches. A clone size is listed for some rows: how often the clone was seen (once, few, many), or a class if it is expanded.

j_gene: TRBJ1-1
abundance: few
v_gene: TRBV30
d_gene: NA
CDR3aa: CAWSVGPQNTEAFF
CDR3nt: TGTGCCTGGAGTGTGGGGCCCCAAAACACTGAAGCTTTCTTT

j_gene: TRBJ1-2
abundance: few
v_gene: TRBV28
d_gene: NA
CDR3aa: CASHGASGRYYGYTF
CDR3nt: TGTGCCAGCCACGGGGCGTCAGGGAGGTACTATGGCTACACCTTC

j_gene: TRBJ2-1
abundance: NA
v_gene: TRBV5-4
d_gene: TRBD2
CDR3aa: CASRAGGGGQGSYNEQFF
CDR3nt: TGTGCCAGCAGGGCGGGCGGGGGGGGGCAGGGGTCCTACAATGAGCAGTTCTTC

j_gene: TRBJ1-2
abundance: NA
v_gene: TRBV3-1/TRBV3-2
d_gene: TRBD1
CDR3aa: CASSQRRDRTNYGYTF
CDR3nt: TGTGCCAGCAGCCAACGCCGGGACAGAACTAACTATGGCTACACCTTC

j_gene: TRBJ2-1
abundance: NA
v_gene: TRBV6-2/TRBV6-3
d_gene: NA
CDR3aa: CASSYSKRLGDNEQFF
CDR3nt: TGTGCCAGCAGTTACTCGAAGCGATTAGGGGACAATGAGCAGTTCTTC

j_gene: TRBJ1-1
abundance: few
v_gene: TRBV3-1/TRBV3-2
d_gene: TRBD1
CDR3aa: CASSQVEGARDTEAFF
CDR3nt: TGTGCCAGCAGCCAAGTAGAGGGGGCTAGAGACACTGAAGCTTTCTTT

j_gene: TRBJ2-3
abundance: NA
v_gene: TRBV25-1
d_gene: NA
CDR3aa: CASSPAGSTTDTQYF
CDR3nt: TGTGCCAGCAGTCCGGCGGGTTCTACCACAGATACGCAGTATTTT

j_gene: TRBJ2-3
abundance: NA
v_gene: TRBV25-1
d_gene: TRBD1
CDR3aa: CASSRTGPSTDTQYF
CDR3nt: TGTGCCAGCAGTAGGACAGGGCCGAGCACAGATACGCAGTATTTT

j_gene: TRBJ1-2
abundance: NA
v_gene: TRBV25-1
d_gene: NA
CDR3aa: CASSEWERDFGGYTF
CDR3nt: TGTGCCAGCAGTGAATGGGAGAGGGACTTCGGGGGCTACACCTTC

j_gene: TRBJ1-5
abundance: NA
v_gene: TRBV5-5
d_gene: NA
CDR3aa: CASSLEWGQPQHF
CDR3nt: TGTGCCAGCAGCTTGGAGTGGGGTCAGCCCCAGCATTTT

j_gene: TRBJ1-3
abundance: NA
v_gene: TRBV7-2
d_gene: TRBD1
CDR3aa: CASSLVTGGGNTIYF
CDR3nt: TGTGCCAGCAGCTTAGTGACAGGGGGAGGAAACACCATATATTTT

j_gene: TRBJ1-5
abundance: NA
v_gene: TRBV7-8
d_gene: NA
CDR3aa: CASSFNSDQPQHF
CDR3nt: TGTGCCAGCAGCTTCAACAGCGATCAGCCCCAGCATTTT

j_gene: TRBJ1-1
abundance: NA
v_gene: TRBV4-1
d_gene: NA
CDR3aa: CASSPWENTEAFF
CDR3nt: TGCGCCAGCAGCCCATGGGAAAACACTGAAGCTTTCTTT

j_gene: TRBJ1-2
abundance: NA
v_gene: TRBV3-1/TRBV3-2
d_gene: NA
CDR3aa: CASSQVTGVPSNGYTF
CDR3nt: TGTGCCAGCAGCCAAGTGACAGGAGTCCCATCTAATGGCTACACCTTC

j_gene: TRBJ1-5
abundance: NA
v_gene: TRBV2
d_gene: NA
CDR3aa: CASSFRAIRGQPQHF
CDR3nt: TGTGCCAGCAGTTTTCGCGCGATCCGAGGTCAGCCCCAGCATTTT

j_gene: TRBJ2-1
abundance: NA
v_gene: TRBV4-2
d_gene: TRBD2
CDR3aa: CASSQDLTGGAVSYNEQFF
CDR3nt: TGTGCCAGCAGCCAAGATCTTACGGGGGGGGCTGTCTCCTACAATGAGCAGTTCTTC

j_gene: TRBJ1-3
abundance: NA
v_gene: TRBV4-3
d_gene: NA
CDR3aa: CASSQDQTDGNTIYF
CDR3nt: TGCGCCAGCAGCCAAGATCAAACGGATGGAAACACCATATATTTT

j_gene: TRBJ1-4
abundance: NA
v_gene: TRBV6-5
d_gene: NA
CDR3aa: CASSLTRLNEKLFF
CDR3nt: TGTGCCAGCAGCTTGACAAGACTGAATGAAAAACTGTTTTTT

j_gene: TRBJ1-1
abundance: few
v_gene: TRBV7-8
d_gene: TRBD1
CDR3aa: CASRPYRDSALTGTEAFF
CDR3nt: TGTGCCAGCAGACCATATCGGGACAGTGCTCTTACGGGCACTGAAGCTTTCTTT

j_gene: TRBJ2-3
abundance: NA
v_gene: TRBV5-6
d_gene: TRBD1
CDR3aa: CASSVGTGLADTQYF
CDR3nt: TGTGCCAGCAGCGTAGGGACAGGGTTGGCAGATACGCAGTATTTT

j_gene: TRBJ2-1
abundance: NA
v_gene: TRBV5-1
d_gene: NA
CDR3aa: CASSLGRGFGDEQFF
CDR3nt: TGCGCCAGCAGCTTGGGGCGGGGCTTTGGCGATGAGCAGTTCTTC

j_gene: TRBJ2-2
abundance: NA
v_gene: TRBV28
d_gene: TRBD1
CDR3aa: CASSSGTGAPTILNTGELFF
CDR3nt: TGTGCCAGCAGTTCGGGGACAGGGGCCCCAACCATACTGAACACCGGGGAGCTGTTTTTT

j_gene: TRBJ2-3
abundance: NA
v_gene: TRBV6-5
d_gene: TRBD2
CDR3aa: CASGTSGGDTQYF
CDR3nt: TGTGCCAGCGGGACTAGCGGGGGAGATACGCAGTATTTT

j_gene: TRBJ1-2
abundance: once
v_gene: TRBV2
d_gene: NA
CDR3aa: CASTREYEGYTF
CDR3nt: TGTGCCAGCACTAGAGAATATGAGGGCTACACCTTC

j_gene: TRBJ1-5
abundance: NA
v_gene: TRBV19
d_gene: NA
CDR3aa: CASSIVGSNQPQHF
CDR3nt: TGTGCCAGTAGTATAGTGGGCTCCAATCAGCCCCAGCATTTT